Following are 28 T cell receptor beta chains from one sample sequenced in a study of technical replicates of blood from a few donors. Sequenced by immunoSEQ multiplex PCR; TCRdb stores in-frame clones only, minus some. Here the sample spans about 83,000 clones, approximately 92% being singletons. The sequenced sample was T cells isolated from PBMCs. These receptors came from a human donor in good health.

The genes are TRBV7-9 and TRBJ2-3, with TRBD1 matching 11 bases. The CDR3 has 15 residues. Trimming took 6 bases from V and 1 from J; bases not matched to a gene: 3. The V gene's germline CDR1 is SEHNR and CDR2 FQNEAQ (reference sequence). CDR3 DNA sequence: TGTGCCAGCAGTTCGGACAGGGGGCGCACAGATACGCAGTATTTT. As protein: CASSSDRGRTDTQYF.

The chain has TRBV25-1 and TRBJ2-3, with 13 bases fitting TRBD2. V lost 0 bases and J lost 6; bases outside the gene matches: 6. Germline V CDR1 and CDR2: MGHDK, SYGVNS. The CDR3 is 17 residues long. The DNA of the CDR3 is TGTGCCAGCAGTGAATATCCACTAGCGGGAGGGTCGGATACGCAGTATTTT. This sequence encodes CASSEYPLAGGSDTQYF.

The genes are TRBV5-6 and TRBJ2-3; 8 bases are a match to TRBD2. Germline V CDR1 and CDR2: SGHDT, YYEEEE. Trimming cost V 9 bases and J 6 bases; bases outside gene matches: 12. The CDR3 is 14 residues long. The CDR3 DNA is TGTGCCACCTTCGGGGGGGGCCTGCCGGATACGCAGTATTTT. Translating it yields CATFGGGLPDTQYF.

This rearrangement joins TRBV2 to TRBJ1-2, with D unclear. Deletions cut 0 bases from V and 4 bases from J, with 9 bases between. Looked up from germline, CDR1 is SNHLY and CDR2 is FYNNEI. This CDR3 has 14 residues. The CDR3 DNA reads TGTGCCAGCAGTGAAGCGGTGGCTTCCTATGGCTACACCTTC. This encodes CASSEAVASYGYTF.

The gene calls are TRBV18 and TRBJ2-7, with a weak D call TRBD2 (6 bases). Between the trimmed V and J ends, which lost 4 bases and 2 bases, there was a span of 21 bases. Germline-derived CDR1 and CDR2 are KGHSH and LQKENI. The CDR3 totals 17 residues. In DNA, the CDR3 is TGTGCCAGCTCACTAACCGGCCGGGGGAACGCAGCCTACGAGCAGTACTTC. Its translation is CASSLTGRGNAAYEQYF.

The V call is TRBV7-9, the J call TRBJ1-1, with TRBD1 as a possible D gene (6 bases). The V and J ends lost 5 bases and 8 bases respectively, with 18 bases between them. This CDR3 region has 14 residues. The germline V gene encodes CDR1 SEHNR and CDR2 FQNEAQ (reference sequence). The CDR3 loop is CASSQRPGGAEAFF. CDR3 DNA sequence: TGTGCCAGCAGCCAAAGGCCGGGGGGCGCGGAAGCTTTCTTT.

Here the CDR3 DNA reads TGTGCCAGCTCACCCGGGGGACAGGGGGCGCGCGGGAAACTGTTTTTT. Its protein product is CASSPGGQGARGKLFF. The gene calls are TRBV18 and TRBJ1-4; 12 nucleotides align to TRBD1. The V gene end was trimmed by 3 bases and the J gene end by 11 bases; junction bases not matched to a gene: 10. The CDR3 covers 16 residues. CDR1 is KGHSH and CDR2 is LQKENI in the germline V gene.

The V gene is TRBV2, the J gene TRBJ1-6; 7 bases fit TRBD1. The CDR3 has 13 amino acids. V was clipped by 7 bases and J by 11 bases; unmatched bases: 8. Germline loops: CDR1 SNHLY, CDR2 FYNNEI. CDR3 nucleotides: TGTGCCAGCAATCGGGGACAGATGGCACCCCTCCACTTT. Protein: CASNRGQMAPLHF.

The rearrangement uses TRBV7-6 and TRBJ2-7; a weak D match, TRBD2 (5 bases). CDR3 length: 17 residues. V lost 5 bases to trimming and J lost 5 bases, with 25 bases between them. CDR1 is SGHVS and CDR2 is FNYEAQ in the germline V gene. The chain's CDR3 is CASSLRLSGSPNNEQYF. The CDR3 DNA sequence: TGTGCCAGCAGCCTGCGTCTGAGCGGATCCCCGAATAACGAGCAGTACTTC.

This clone was found a few times. The rearrangement links TRBV30 to TRBJ1-1, with TRBD1 identical over 7 bases. This CDR3 spans 15 amino acids. V lost 6 bases to trimming and J lost 0 bases; unmatched junction nucleotides: 10. The germline gives CDR1 GTSNPN, CDR2 SVGIG (reference sequence). This chain's CDR3 is CACRDRTKMNTEAFF. DNA of the CDR3: TGTGCCTGCCGGGACAGAACTAAGATGAACACTGAAGCTTTCTTT.

CDR3 DNA sequence: TGTGCCAGCGCACCGGGGGGGAGGGCCGGGAACAATGAGCAGTTCTTC. This codes for CASAPGGRAGNNEQFF. V usage is TRBV9 and J usage is TRBJ2-1, with TRBD2 identical over 8 bases. The CDR3 is made up of 16 amino acids. Looked up from germline, CDR1 is SGDLS and CDR2 is YYNGEE. The V gene end was trimmed by 7 bases and the J gene end by 5 bases; junction bases not matched to a gene: 14.

The rearrangement joins TRBV10-1 to TRBJ2-2, with D hard to call. Trimming removed 6 bases at V and 7 bases at J, with 12 bases between. The CDR3 covers 13 residues. Germline CDR1 and CDR2: WNHNN and SYGVQD (reference sequence). CDR3 DNA: TGCGCCAGCAGCCCCGGGTTAGGCGGGGAGCTGTTTTTT. This sequence encodes CASSPGLGGELFF.

The chain joins TRBV5-4 to TRBJ1-1; weak D call: TRBD1 (5 bases). Per germline, CDR1 SGHNT and CDR2 YYREEE (reference sequence). The CDR3 totals 13 residues. The V end was cut by 6 bases, the J end by 3 bases, with 12 bases between. In DNA, the CDR3 is TGTGCCAGCACCAGGACGGGGGACACTGAAGCTTTCTTT. Protein sequence: CASTRTGDTEAFF. Complete variable domain (other parts from reference TRBV5-4 and TRBJ1-1): ETGVTQSPTHLIKTRGQQVTLRCSSQSGHNTVSWYQQALGQGPQFIFQYYREEENGRGNFPPRFSGLQFPNYSSELNVNALELDDSALYLCASTRTGDTEAFFGQGTRLTVV.

The rearrangement uses TRBV19 and TRBJ2-3; TRBD2 is a possible D gene (7 bases). Germline loops: CDR1 LNHDA, CDR2 SQIVND (reference sequence). This CDR3 has 15 amino acids. V lost 6 bases and J lost 4, with 17 bases in between. Written as DNA, the CDR3 is TGTGCCAGTAGCTGGGGGGCGGGGGCTGCAGATACGCAGTATTTT. Its protein product is CASSWGAGAADTQYF.

The chain employs TRBV6-1 and TRBJ1-5; no definite D call. Germline values: CDR1 MNHNS, CDR2 SASEGT. V was pared by 10 bases and J by 7 bases, with 11 bases between. This CDR3 contains 11 residues. The CDR3 region has the DNA TGTGCCACCGAAAGTAGACAGCCCCAGCATTTT. Its translation is CATESRQPQHF.

The genes are TRBV28 and TRBJ1-1, with 8 bases lining up with TRBD1. V was pared by 6 bases and J by 0 bases, with 6 bases of the junction left unmatched. CDR3 length equals 15 residues. Germline V gives CDR1 MDHEN, CDR2 SYDVKM. CDR3 in amino acids: CASSKHRGLNTEAFF. The CDR3 DNA reads as TGTGCCAGCAGCAAACACAGGGGGTTGAACACTGAAGCTTTCTTT.

The chain recombines TRBV6-1 with TRBJ1-1, with D unclear. This CDR3 has 13 residues. Trimming left V 7 bases short and J 1 base short, with 10 bases between. Germline CDR1 and CDR2: MNHNS and SASEGT. The CDR3 reads CASILTANTEAFF. Here the CDR3 DNA reads TGTGCCAGCATTCTGACTGCGAACACTGAAGCTTTCTTT.

The gene calls are TRBV4-1 and TRBJ1-3, with 8 bases lining up with TRBD1. The CDR3 extends over 14 amino acids. V trimming: 5 bases; J trimming: 7 bases; junction bases outside the gene matches: 7. Germline V CDR1 and CDR2: MGHRA, YSYEKL. The CDR3 region is CASSTIDRGNTIYF. As DNA, the CDR3 is TGCGCCAGCAGCACCATCGACAGGGGTAACACCATATATTTT.

This chain uses TRBV10-3 with TRBJ2-2; 7 bases fit TRBD2. V lost 6 bases and J lost 1; bases outside the gene matches: 5. Per germline, CDR1 ENHRY and CDR2 SYGVKD. The CDR3 length is 15 residues. This CDR3 is CAIRGGQGNTGELFF. Written as DNA, the CDR3 is TGTGCCATCAGGGGAGGGCAGGGGAACACCGGGGAGCTGTTTTTT.

This chain connects TRBV6-1 to TRBJ2-5, with D possibly being TRBD1 (6 bases). The CDR3 has 15 residues. Germline V gene data show CDR1 as MNHNS and CDR2 as SASEGT. Trimming removed 4 bases from V and 5 bases from J, with 17 bases in between. The CDR3 is CASSGLEGVGETQYF. The CDR3 nucleotides read TGTGCCAGCAGTGGACTCGAGGGGGTAGGTGAGACCCAGTACTTC.

This clone was picked up one time. This chain uses TRBV7-8 with TRBJ1-5; 9 nucleotides agree with TRBD1. CDR3 length: 19 residues. Germline values: CDR1 SGHVS, CDR2 FQNEAQ. After removal of 2 bases from V and 3 bases from J, the junction contained 14 bases not matched to a gene. The CDR3 here is CASSLFGTGRMWDNQPQHF. CDR3 DNA: TGTGCCAGCAGCTTATTCGGGACAGGGAGGATGTGGGACAATCAGCCCCAGCATTTT.

Written as DNA, the CDR3 is TGTGCCAGCAGTGAAGCAGGGACAGGGGATACGCAGTATTTT. Translation: CASSEAGTGDTQYF. The chain couples TRBV25-1 to TRBJ2-3, with TRBD1 matching over 9 bases. The CDR3 is made up of 14 amino acids. Trimming removed 2 bases from V and 6 bases from J; junction bases left unmatched: 3. CDR1 and CDR2 (germline): MGHDK, SYGVNS.

J is TRBJ1-2 and V is TRBV6-5; D is perhaps TRBD1 (5 bases). This CDR3 spans 12 amino acids. With 5 bases removed from V and 4 bases from J, the gap between germline ends came to 8 bases. CDR1 is MNHEY, CDR2 SVGAGI, per germline. The CDR3 DNA follows: TGTGCCAGCAGTCCAGGGCGCTATGGCTACACCTTC. Encoded protein: CASSPGRYGYTF.

V usage is TRBV5-4 and J usage is TRBJ2-1; D remains unclear. Between the trimmed V and J ends, which lost 0 bases and 0 bases, there was a span of 4 bases. CDR3 length: 14 residues. Germline-derived CDR1 and CDR2 are SGHNT and YYREEE (reference sequence). Here the CDR3 DNA reads TGTGCCAGCAGCTTGGGTATCTCCTACAATGAGCAGTTCTTC. Translated: CASSLGISYNEQFF.

The V and J genes are TRBV7-9 and TRBJ2-6; the match to TRBD1 covers 10 bases. CDR1 is SEHNR and CDR2 is FQNEAQ in the germline V gene (reference sequence). This CDR3 is 18 amino acids long. The V gene end was trimmed by 7 bases and the J gene end by 0 bases; junction bases not matched to a gene: 9. CDR3 coding DNA: TGTGCCAGCACCCGAAAGGGACAGGGGTACTCTGGGGCCAACGTCCTGACTTTC. Protein sequence: CASTRKGQGYSGANVLTF.

The rearrangement links TRBV11-2 to TRBJ1-5; D ambiguous. CDR1 SGHAT and CDR2 FQNNGV come from the germline V gene. The ends were cut back, 1 base at V and 9 bases at J, with 10 bases in the middle. CDR3 size: 13 residues. The CDR3 sequence is CASSLVSGWPQHF. CDR3 DNA sequence: TGTGCCAGCAGCTTAGTATCCGGGTGGCCCCAGCATTTT.

This clone has a handful of counts. The J gene is TRBJ1-1, the V gene TRBV2; D uncertain. The V gene lost 6 bases and the J gene lost 12 bases, with 11 bases spanning the gap. The germline CDR1 and CDR2 sequences are SNHLY and FYNNEI. CDR3 size: 10 residues. This chain's CDR3 is CASSIPGTFF. In DNA, the CDR3 is TGTGCCAGCAGCATCCCCGGGACTTTCTTT.

In DNA, the CDR3 is TGTGCCAGCTCACCAAACGAGGGACAGGGGAACGGCTACACCTTC. This gives the protein CASSPNEGQGNGYTF. The V gene is TRBV18, the J gene TRBJ1-2, with TRBD1 identical over 10 bases. The CDR3 sequence is 15 residues long. In germline, CDR1 is KGHSH, CDR2 LQKENI. V lost 2 bases, J lost 8 bases, and 8 bases stayed unmatched.